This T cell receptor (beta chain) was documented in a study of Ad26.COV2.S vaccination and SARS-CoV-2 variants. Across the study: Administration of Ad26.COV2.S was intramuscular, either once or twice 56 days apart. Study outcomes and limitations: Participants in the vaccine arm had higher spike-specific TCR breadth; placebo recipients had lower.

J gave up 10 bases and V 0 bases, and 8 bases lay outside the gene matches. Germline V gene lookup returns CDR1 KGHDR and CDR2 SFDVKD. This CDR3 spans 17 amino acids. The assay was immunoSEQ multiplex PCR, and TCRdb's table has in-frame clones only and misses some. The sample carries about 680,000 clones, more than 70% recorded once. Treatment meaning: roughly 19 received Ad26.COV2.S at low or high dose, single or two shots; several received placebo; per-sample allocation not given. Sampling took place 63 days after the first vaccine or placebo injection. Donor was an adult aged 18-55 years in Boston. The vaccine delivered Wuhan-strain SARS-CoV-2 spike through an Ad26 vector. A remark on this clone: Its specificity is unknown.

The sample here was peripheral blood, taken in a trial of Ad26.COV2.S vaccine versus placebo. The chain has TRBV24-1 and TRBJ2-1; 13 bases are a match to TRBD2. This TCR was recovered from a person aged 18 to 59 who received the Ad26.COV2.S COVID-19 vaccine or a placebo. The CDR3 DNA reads TGTGCCACCAGTGATTTGCCCGGGACTAGCGGGATTCTAGAGCAGTTCTTC. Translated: CATSDLPGTSGILEQFF.